The clone carrying this T cell receptor beta chain was picked up a small number of times. This sample is part of a study of blood T cell repertoires in COVID-19. Study-level information: Acute-phase and convalescent COVID-19 samples originated in the United States, Italy and Spain. Sample material is recorded as cDNA or gDNA derived from T cells, B-cell-depleted T cells, or PBMCs.

Between the trimmed V and J ends, which lost 5 bases and 8 bases, there was a span of 12 bases. The CDR3 length is 12 residues. The germline V gene encodes CDR1 MDHEN and CDR2 SYDVKM. Ages ranged from 18 to 89 years, with residence in fewer than 25 US areas. Membership in each cohort depended on participant-reported clinical history. Only in-frame clones appear in the TCRdb table, and some are missing; sequencing was by immunoSEQ multiplex PCR. The sample lists 130,000 to 150,000 clones, 80% to 85% occurring once. This receptor was obtained from a middle-aged man with acute COVID-19. The chain combines TRBV28 with TRBJ1-2; D uncertain. Sequencing input: PBMCs or T cells enriched from blood (not recorded which). The CDR3 DNA sequence: TGTGCCAGCAGTAGACCCGCGAGGGGCTACACCTTC. Protein product: CASSRPARGYTF.